The 13 T cell receptor beta chains in this list originate from one sample, sequenced in a study of control samples from healthy donors and cancer patients. Profiled with immunoSEQ multiplex PCR; TCRdb holds only in-frame clones, not every one. This repertoire shows about 140,000 clones, 91% found once; its top ten account for 7.1%. Sequenced material: blood. The receptors come from a man younger than 35 in good health.

V gene TRBV5-8 combines with J gene TRBJ1-3, with a possible D match to TRBD1 (5 bases). Trimming left V 4 bases short and J 0 bases short, with 11 bases between. Germline V gene sequence: CDR1 SGHTS, CDR2 YDEGEE. CDR3 length: 15 residues. CDR3 DNA sequence: TGTGCCAGCAGCCGGGACTTAGGCTCTGGAAACACCATATATTTT. Its translation is CASSRDLGSGNTIYF.

The J gene is TRBJ1-2, the V gene TRBV27, with a possible D match to TRBD1 (5 bases). This CDR3 region has 15 residues. CDR1 and CDR2 (germline): MNHEY, SMNVEV (reference sequence). V dropped 0 bases and J dropped 4 bases, with 12 bases sitting between them. CDR3 DNA sequence: TGTGCCAGCAGTTTATCACAGGCCCCCGTCTATGGCTACACCTTC. It is translated as CASSLSQAPVYGYTF.

The chain carries TRBV5-1 and TRBJ1-2; TRBD1 matches 7 bases. After removal of 0 bases from V and 3 bases from J, the junction contained 2 bases not matched to a gene. This CDR3 is 14 amino acids long. Germline assignment: CDR1 SGHRS and CDR2 YFSETQ. CDR3 sequence: CASSLDRGDYGYTF. DNA for the CDR3: TGCGCCAGCAGCTTGGACAGGGGTGACTATGGCTACACCTTC. Full variable domain (rest looked up from reference TRBV5-1 and TRBJ1-2): KAGVTQTPRYLIKTRGQQVTLSCSPISGHRSVSWYQQTPGQGLQFLFEYFSETQRNKGNFPGRFSGRQFSNSRSEMNVSTLELGDSALYLCASSLDRGDYGYTFGSGTRLTVV.

V gene TRBV5-6 combines with J gene TRBJ2-3; 10 bases fit TRBD1. Germline V gene data show CDR1 as SGHDT and CDR2 as YYEEEE. V shed 3 bases and J 3 bases; nucleotides not matched to a gene: 4. This CDR3 is built from 15 residues. Here the CDR3 reads CASSSGTGETDTQYF. The CDR3 nucleotides are TGTGCCAGCAGCTCCGGGACAGGGGAGACAGATACGCAGTATTTT.

The chain uses TRBV5-1 and TRBJ2-7; D may match TRBD1 or TRBD2 (6 bases each). V dropped 7 bases and J dropped 6 bases, with 20 bases sitting between them. This CDR3 comprises 14 residues. Germline loops: CDR1 SGHRS, CDR2 YFSETQ. The CDR3 nucleotides are TGCGCCAGCTGCCTTGATGGGGGGCAAGGCGAGCAGTACTTC. It codes for CASCLDGGQGEQYF.

V usage is TRBV5-1 and J usage is TRBJ2-7; TRBD2 matches at 12 bases. CDR1 and CDR2 from the germline V gene are SGHRS and YFSETQ. With 3 bases clipped from V and 4 bases from J, the junction kept 2 bases outside the gene matches. CDR3 length: 14 residues. The CDR3 nucleotides are TGCGCCAGCAGCTCCGGGACTAGCGGGTACGAGCAGTACTTC. Encoded protein: CASSSGTSGYEQYF.

The DNA of the CDR3 is TGTGCCAGCAGCGGCCGACTAGCGGGGGAGCCCTACCCAAACGAGCAGTTCTTC. Protein sequence: CASSGRLAGEPYPNEQFF. The chain combines TRBV9 with TRBJ2-1; 12 bases match TRBD2. After removal of 3 bases from V and 10 bases from J, the junction contained 17 bases not matched to a gene. There are 18 residues in the CDR3. Germline V lookup: CDR1 SGDLS, CDR2 YYNGEE.

The table lists this clone with a few counts. The V and J genes are TRBV28 and TRBJ2-5; D not certain. The length of the CDR3 is 14 residues. The germline V gene encodes CDR1 MDHEN and CDR2 SYDVKM. The V and J ends lost 4 bases and 2 bases respectively, with 11 bases between them. This CDR3 reads CASSSGSSQETQYF. In DNA, the CDR3 is TGTGCCAGCAGTTCAGGCAGCTCACAAGAGACCCAGTACTTC. Full variable domain (missing parts from reference TRBV28 and TRBJ2-5): DVKVTQSSRYLVKRTGEKVFLECVQDMDHENMFWYRQDPGLGLRLIYFSYDVKMKEKGDIPEGYSVSREKKERFSLILESASTNQTSMYLCASSSGSSQETQYFGPGTRLLVL.

The chain is built from TRBV5-1 and TRBJ1-6; a weak D match, TRBD1 (5 bases). This CDR3 comprises 16 residues. Between the trimmed V and J ends, which lost 4 bases and 7 bases, there was a span of 18 bases. The V gene's germline CDR1 is SGHRS and CDR2 YFSETQ. CDR3 nucleotides: TGCGCCAGCAGCCGATCCGTTGGGGACGGCAATTCACCCCTCCACTTT. The encoded protein is CASSRSVGDGNSPLHF.

This clone has just one count. The rearrangement uses TRBV29-1 and TRBJ2-1; 15 nucleotides align to TRBD2. The CDR3 is made up of 14 amino acids. Trimming at V came to 8 bases and at J to 7 bases, leaving 6 bases not matched to a gene. CDR1 and CDR2 (germline): SQVTM, ANQGSEA. CDR3 loop: CSTEGTSGGNEQFF. The CDR3 DNA reads as TGCAGCACCGAAGGGACTAGCGGGGGGAATGAGCAGTTCTTC.

This chain links TRBV3-1 (or the pseudogene TRBV3-2) with TRBJ2-7; 11 bases match TRBD2. The V and J ends lost 4 bases and 6 bases, in that order; junction bases with no gene match: 8. The length of the CDR3 is 15 residues. In germline, CDR1 is LGHDT, CDR2 YNNKEL (reference sequence). This CDR3 reads CASSPLTSGTLEQYF. CDR3 bases: TGTGCCAGCAGCCCACTGACTAGCGGGACCCTCGAGCAGTACTTC.

The CDR3 DNA reads TGTGCCAGCAGTGTCGGACTAGCGGGGGGGTTGTCCTACGAGCAGTACTTC. This codes for CASSVGLAGGLSYEQYF. The chain couples TRBV28 to TRBJ2-7, with 15 bases identical to TRBD2. V shed 5 bases and J 1 base; nucleotides not matched to a gene: 6. CDR3 length equals 17 residues. The V gene's germline CDR1 is MDHEN and CDR2 SYDVKM.

V usage is TRBV5-4 and J usage is TRBJ2-7, with D unresolved. Germline V lookup: CDR1 SGHNT, CDR2 YYREEE (reference sequence). This CDR3 comprises 14 residues. V gave up 3 bases and J gave up 0 bases, with 10 bases separating them. Here the CDR3 reads CASSSDLTSYEQYF. Written as DNA, the CDR3 is TGTGCCAGCAGCTCGGACCTTACCTCCTACGAGCAGTACTTC. The entire variable domain, with the rest obtained from reference TRBV5-4 and TRBJ2-7, is as follows: ETGVTQSPTHLIKTRGQQVTLRCSSQSGHNTVSWYQQALGQGPQFIFQYYREEENGRGNFPPRFSGLQFPNYSSELNVNALELDDSALYLCASSSDLTSYEQYFGPGTRLTVT.